This entry features one TCR beta chain sequence. TCRdb derives one entry per CDR3 protein from the 5' RACE reads, leaving out DNA. In total, the table holds 250,000 to 300,000 distinct CDR3 sequences. The sample is drawn from a study of T cells expressing NK-cell markers. About the study: Cells sorted as CD3+CD56+NKG2C+, CD3+CD56+NKG2C- and CD3+CD56-NKG2C+ T cells supplied the TCR beta repertoires. Eight donors were sequenced, seven testing HCMV-seropositive and one testing seronegative.

The CDR3 has 13 residues. Germline V lookup: CDR1 LGHDT, CDR2 YNNKEL (reference sequence). What was sequenced was blood T cells: a sorted CD56 or NKG2C T cell subset, CD4+ or CD8+ T cells, or bulk PBMC T cells (not recorded which). This TCR was sampled from a woman aged 18-70 years in good health. This chain connects TRBV3-1 to TRBJ2-7; TCRdb designates TRBD1, a call that cannot be tested without DNA. The CDR3 loop is CASSHRQVPEQYF.